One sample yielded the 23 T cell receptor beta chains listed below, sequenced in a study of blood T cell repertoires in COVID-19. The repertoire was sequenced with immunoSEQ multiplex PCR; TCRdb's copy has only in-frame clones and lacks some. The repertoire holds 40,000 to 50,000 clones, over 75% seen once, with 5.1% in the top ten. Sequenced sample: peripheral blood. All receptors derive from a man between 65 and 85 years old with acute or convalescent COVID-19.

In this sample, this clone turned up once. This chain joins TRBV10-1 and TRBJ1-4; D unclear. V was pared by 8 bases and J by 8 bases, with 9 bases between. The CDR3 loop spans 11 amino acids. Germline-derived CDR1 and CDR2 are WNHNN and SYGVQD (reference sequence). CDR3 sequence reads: CASPFPEKLFF. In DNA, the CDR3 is TGCGCCAGCCCTTTCCCCGAAAAACTGTTTTTT.

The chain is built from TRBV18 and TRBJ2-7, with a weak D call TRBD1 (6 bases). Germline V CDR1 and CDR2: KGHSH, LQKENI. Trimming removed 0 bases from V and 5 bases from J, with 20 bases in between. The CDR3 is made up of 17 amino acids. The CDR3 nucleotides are TGTGCCAGCTCACCACCGGAGAGGGGTACAGGGATCAACGAGCAGTACTTC. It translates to CASSPPERGTGINEQYF.

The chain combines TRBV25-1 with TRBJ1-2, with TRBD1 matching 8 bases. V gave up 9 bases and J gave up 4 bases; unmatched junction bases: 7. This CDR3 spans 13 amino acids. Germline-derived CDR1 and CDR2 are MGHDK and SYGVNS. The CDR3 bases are TGTGCCAGTCGGGGACAGGCGAGCTATGGCTACACCTTC. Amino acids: CASRGQASYGYTF.

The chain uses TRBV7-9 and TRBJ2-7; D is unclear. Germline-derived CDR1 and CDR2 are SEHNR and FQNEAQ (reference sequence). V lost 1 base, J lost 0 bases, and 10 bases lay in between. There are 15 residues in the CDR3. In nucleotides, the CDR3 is TGTGCCAGCAGCTTAGGGGCAGAGTCCTCCTACGAGCAGTACTTC. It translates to CASSLGAESSYEQYF.

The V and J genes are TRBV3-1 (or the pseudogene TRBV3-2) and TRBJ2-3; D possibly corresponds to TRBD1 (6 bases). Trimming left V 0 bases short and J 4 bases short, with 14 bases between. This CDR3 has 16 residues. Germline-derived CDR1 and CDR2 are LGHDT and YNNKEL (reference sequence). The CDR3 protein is CASSQEGGGFPDTQYF. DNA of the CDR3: TGTGCCAGCAGCCAAGAGGGTGGGGGCTTTCCAGATACGCAGTATTTT.

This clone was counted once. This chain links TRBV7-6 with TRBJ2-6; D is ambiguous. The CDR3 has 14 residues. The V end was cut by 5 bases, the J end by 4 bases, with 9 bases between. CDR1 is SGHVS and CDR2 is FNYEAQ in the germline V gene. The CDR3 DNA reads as TGTGCCAGCAGCCCTCTAGAGGGGGCCAACGTCCTGACTTTC. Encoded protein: CASSPLEGANVLTF. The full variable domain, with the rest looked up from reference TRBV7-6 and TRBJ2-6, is GAGVSQSPRYKVTKRGQDVALRCDPISGHVSLYWYRQALGQGPEFLTYFNYEAQQDKSGLPNDRFSAERPEGSISTLTIQRTEQRDSAMYRCASSPLEGANVLTFGAGSRLTVL.

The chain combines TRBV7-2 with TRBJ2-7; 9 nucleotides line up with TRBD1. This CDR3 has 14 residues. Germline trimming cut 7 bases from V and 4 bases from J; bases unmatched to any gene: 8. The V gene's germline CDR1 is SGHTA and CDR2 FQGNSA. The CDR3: CASMLTGGPYEQYF. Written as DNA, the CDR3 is TGTGCCAGCATGCTGACAGGGGGGCCTTACGAGCAGTACTTC. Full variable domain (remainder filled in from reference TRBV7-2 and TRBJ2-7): GAGVSQSPSNKVTEKGKDVELRCDPISGHTALYWYRQSLGQGLEFLIYFQGNSAPDKSGLPSDRFSAERTGGSVSTLTIQRTQQEDSAVYLCASMLTGGPYEQYFGPGTRLTVT.

The CDR3 nucleotides are TGTGCCAGCAGCCAATTAGCACCCGGGGGCTACGAGCAGTACTTC. Translated: CASSQLAPGGYEQYF. This sequence joins TRBV3-1 (or the pseudogene TRBV3-2) and TRBJ2-7, with D maybe TRBD2 (6 bases). CDR1 LGHDT and CDR2 YNNKEL come from the germline V gene (reference sequence). V lost 2 bases and J lost 3, with 14 bases in between. The CDR3 is 15 amino acids.

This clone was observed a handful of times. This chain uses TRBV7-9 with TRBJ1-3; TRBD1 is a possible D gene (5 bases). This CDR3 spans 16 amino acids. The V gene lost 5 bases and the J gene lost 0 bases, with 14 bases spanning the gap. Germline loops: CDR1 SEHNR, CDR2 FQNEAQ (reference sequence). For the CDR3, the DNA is TGTGCCAGCAGCCCCCCAGGGCGAAACTCTGGAAACACCATATATTTT. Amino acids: CASSPPGRNSGNTIYF.

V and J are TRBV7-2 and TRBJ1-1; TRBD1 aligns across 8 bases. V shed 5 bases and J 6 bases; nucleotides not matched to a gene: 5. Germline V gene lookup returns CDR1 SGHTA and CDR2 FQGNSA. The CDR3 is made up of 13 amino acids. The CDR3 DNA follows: TGTGCCAGCAGCGCCCAGGGGGCCTCTGAAGCTTTCTTT. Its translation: CASSAQGASEAFF.

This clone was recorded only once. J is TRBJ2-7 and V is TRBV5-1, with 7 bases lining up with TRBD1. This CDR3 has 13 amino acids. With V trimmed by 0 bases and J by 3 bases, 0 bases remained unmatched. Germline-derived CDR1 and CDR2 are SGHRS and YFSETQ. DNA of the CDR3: TGCGCCAGCAGCTTGGACAGGGGCTACGAGCAGTACTTC. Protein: CASSLDRGYEQYF.

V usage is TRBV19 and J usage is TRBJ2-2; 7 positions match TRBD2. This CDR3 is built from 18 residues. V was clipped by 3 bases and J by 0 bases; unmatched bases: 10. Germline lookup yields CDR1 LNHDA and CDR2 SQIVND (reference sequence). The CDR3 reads CASSIGSPSGSNTGELFF. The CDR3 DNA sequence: TGTGCCAGTAGTATCGGGAGCCCTAGCGGATCGAACACCGGGGAGCTGTTTTTT.

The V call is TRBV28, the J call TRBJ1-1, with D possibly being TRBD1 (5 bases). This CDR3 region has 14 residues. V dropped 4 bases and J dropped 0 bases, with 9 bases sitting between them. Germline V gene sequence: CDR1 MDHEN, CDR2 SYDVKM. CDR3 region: CASSWGSMNTEAFF. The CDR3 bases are TGTGCCAGCAGTTGGGGCTCTATGAACACTGAAGCTTTCTTT.

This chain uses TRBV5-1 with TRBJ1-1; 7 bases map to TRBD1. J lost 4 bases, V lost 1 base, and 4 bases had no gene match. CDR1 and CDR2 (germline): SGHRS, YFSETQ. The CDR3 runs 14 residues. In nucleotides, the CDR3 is TGCGCCAGCAGCTTGACGGCAGGGGGCACTGAAGCTTTCTTT. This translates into CASSLTAGGTEAFF.

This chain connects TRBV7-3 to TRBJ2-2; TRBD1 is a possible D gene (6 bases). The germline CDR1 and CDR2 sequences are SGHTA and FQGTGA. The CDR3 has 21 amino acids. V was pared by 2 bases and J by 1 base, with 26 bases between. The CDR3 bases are TGTGCCAGCAGCTTACAGCCCCCCACGGCCGGGCAGGGGATGAACACCGGGGAGCTGTTTTTT. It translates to CASSLQPPTAGQGMNTGELFF. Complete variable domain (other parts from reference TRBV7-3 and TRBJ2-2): GAGVSQTPSNKVTEKGKYVELRCDPISGHTALYWYRQSLGQGPEFLIYFQGTGAADDSGLPNDRFFAVRPEGSVSTLKIQRTERGDSAVYLCASSLQPPTAGQGMNTGELFFGEGSRLTVL.

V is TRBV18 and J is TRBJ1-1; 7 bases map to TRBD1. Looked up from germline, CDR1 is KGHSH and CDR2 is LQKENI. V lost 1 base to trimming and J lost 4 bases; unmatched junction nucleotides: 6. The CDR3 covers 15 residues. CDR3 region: CASSPREGAGTEAFF. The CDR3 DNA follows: TGTGCCAGCTCACCACGTGAGGGGGCAGGCACTGAAGCTTTCTTT. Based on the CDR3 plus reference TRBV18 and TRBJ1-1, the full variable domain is NAGVMQNPRHLVRRRGQEARLRCSPMKGHSHVYWYRQLPEEGLKFMVYLQKENIIDESGMPKERFSAEFPKEGPSILRIQQVVRGDSAAYFCASSPREGAGTEAFFGQGTRLTVV.

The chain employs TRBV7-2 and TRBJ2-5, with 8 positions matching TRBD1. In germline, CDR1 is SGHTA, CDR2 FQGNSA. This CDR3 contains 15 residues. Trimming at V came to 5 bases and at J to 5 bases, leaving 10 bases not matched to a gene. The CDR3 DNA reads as TGTGCCAGCAGCCCCCGACAGGGGCCACGGGAGACCCAGTACTTC. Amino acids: CASSPRQGPRETQYF. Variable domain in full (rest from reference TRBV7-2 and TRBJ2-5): GAGVSQSPSNKVTEKGKDVELRCDPISGHTALYWYRQSLGQGLEFLIYFQGNSAPDKSGLPSDRFSAERTGGSVSTLTIQRTQQEDSAVYLCASSPRQGPRETQYFGPGTRLLVL.

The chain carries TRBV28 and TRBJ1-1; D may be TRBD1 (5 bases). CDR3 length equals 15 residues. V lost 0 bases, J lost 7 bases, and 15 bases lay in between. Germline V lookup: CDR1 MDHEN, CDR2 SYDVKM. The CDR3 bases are TGTGCCAGCAGTTTATGGGGGGACCCGGAGGGTGAAGCTTTCTTT. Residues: CASSLWGDPEGEAFF.

Here the CDR3 reads CASSSYHRDREDGDYGYTF. CDR3 DNA sequence: TGTGCCAGCAGCTCGTACCACCGGGACAGGGAGGATGGGGACTATGGCTACACCTTC. The rearrangement uses TRBV21-1 and TRBJ1-2; the tabulated D call, TRBD1, remains unverified against the DNA. TRBV21-1 is reported as a pseudogene. The length of the CDR3 is 19 residues.

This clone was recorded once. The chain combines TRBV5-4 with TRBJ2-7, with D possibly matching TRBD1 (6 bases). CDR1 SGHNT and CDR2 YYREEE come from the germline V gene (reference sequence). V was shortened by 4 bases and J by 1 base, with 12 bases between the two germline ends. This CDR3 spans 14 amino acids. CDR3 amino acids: CASSNNRVSYEQYF. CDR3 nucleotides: TGTGCCAGCAGCAACAACAGGGTATCCTACGAGCAGTACTTC. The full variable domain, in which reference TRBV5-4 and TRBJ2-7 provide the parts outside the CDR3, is ETGVTQSPTHLIKTRGQQVTLRCSSQSGHNTVSWYQQALGQGPQFIFQYYREEENGRGNFPPRFSGLQFPNYSSELNVNALELDDSALYLCASSNNRVSYEQYFGPGTRLTVT.

DNA of the CDR3: TGTGCCATCAGGGGACTAGCGGGATCCTACGAGCAGTACTTC. Protein: CAIRGLAGSYEQYF. The chain employs TRBV10-3 and TRBJ2-7; the match to TRBD2 covers 13 bases. This CDR3 is built from 14 residues. The V and J ends lost 6 bases and 1 base, in that order; junction bases with no gene match: 0. Germline V gene data show CDR1 as ENHRY and CDR2 as SYGVKD.

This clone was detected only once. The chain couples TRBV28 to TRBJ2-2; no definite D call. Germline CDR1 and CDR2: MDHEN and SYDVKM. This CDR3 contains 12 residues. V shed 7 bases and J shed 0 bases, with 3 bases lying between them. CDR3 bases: TGTGCCAGCACCTCGAACACCGGGGAGCTGTTTTTT. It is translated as CASTSNTGELFF. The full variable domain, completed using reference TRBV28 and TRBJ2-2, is DVKVTQSSRYLVKRTGEKVFLECVQDMDHENMFWYRQDPGLGLRLIYFSYDVKMKEKGDIPEGYSVSREKKERFSLILESASTNQTSMYLCASTSNTGELFFGEGSRLTVL.

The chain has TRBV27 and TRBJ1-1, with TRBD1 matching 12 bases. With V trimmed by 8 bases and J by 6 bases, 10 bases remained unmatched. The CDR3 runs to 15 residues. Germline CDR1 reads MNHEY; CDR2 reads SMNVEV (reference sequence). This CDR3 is CASGSGTGGLAEAFF. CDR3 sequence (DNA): TGTGCCAGCGGATCCGGGACAGGGGGCCTGGCTGAAGCTTTCTTT.